The 32 T cell receptor beta chains below all came from one sample that was sequenced in a study of cytomegalovirus exposure and HLA in healthy donors. PCR employed 60 Vbeta and 13 Jbeta primers. Here immunoSEQ multiplex PCR was the method, and the copy in TCRdb shows in-frame clones only, minus some. The sample includes 180,000 or so clones, about 80% seen only once; the top ten take about 1.9%. Sequencing was carried out using PBMCs. Receptor source: a woman aged 30 to 39 in good health and CMV-seronegative.

V gene TRBV7-2 combines with J gene TRBJ1-1; 7 positions match TRBD1. V gave up 1 base and J gave up 3 bases; unmatched junction bases: 2. The length of the CDR3 is 14 residues. Looked up from germline, CDR1 is SGHTA and CDR2 is FQGNSA. The CDR3 spells CASSLEGTDTEAFF. The CDR3 bases are TGTGCCAGCAGCTTAGAAGGGACAGACACTGAAGCTTTCTTT.

This clone was counted only a few times. The V gene is TRBV6-6, the J gene TRBJ1-5; 8 bases match TRBD1. Trimming took 2 bases from V and 5 from J; bases not matched to a gene: 5. CDR1 and CDR2 (germline): MNHNY, SVGAGI (reference sequence). The CDR3 consists of 15 residues. The CDR3, as DNA: TGTGCCAGCAGTTACCCCACAGGGGGAGATCAGCCCCAGCATTTT. It encodes CASSYPTGGDQPQHF.

The chain uses TRBV2 and TRBJ2-1, with a tentative D call TRBD1 (5 bases). CDR1 SNHLY and CDR2 FYNNEI come from the germline V gene. CDR3 length equals 13 residues. V was cut by 2 bases and J by 4 bases, with 6 bases left in between. The CDR3 loop is CASSEKGYNEQFF. As DNA, the CDR3 is TGTGCCAGCAGTGAAAAGGGGTACAATGAGCAGTTCTTC.

The rearrangement joins TRBV30 to TRBJ2-7; TRBD1 agrees at 8 bases. Germline trimming cut 2 bases from V and 4 bases from J; bases unmatched to any gene: 19. The length of the CDR3 is 18 residues. Germline lookup yields CDR1 GTSNPN and CDR2 SVGIG (reference sequence). The CDR3 nucleotides are TGTGCCTGGAGTCTGAACCCATCACTACAGGGGGAGGTATACGAGCAGTACTTC. Protein: CAWSLNPSLQGEVYEQYF.

This chain joins TRBV10-2 and TRBJ2-7; 7 nucleotides match TRBD1. Germline trimming cut 4 bases from V and 2 bases from J; bases unmatched to any gene: 8. The germline CDR1 and CDR2 sequences are WSHSY and SAAADI. This CDR3 is built from 15 residues. The DNA for the CDR3 is TGCGCCAGCAGTGTTCTCCAGGGGGTCACCTACGAGCAGTACTTC. Residues: CASSVLQGVTYEQYF.

The chain employs TRBV7-3 and TRBJ2-2; TRBD1 matches 10 bases. Germline-derived CDR1 and CDR2 are SGHTA and FQGTGA. After removal of 4 bases from V and 7 bases from J, the junction contained 9 bases not matched to a gene. The CDR3 runs to 16 residues. The CDR3 here is CASSSGTGAPGGELFF. CDR3 sequence (DNA): TGTGCCAGCAGCTCCGGGACAGGGGCGCCAGGCGGGGAGCTGTTTTTT.

The V gene is TRBV6-1, the J gene TRBJ2-1; no definite D call. Deletions cut 0 bases from V and 0 bases from J, with 3 bases between. The length of the CDR3 is 14 residues. Germline CDR1 MNHNS, CDR2 SASEGT. CDR3 loop: CASSEANSYNEQFF. For the CDR3, the DNA is TGTGCCAGCAGTGAAGCTAACTCCTACAATGAGCAGTTCTTC.

The chain combines TRBV5-1 with TRBJ1-1; 7 bases fit TRBD1. Trimming at V came to 2 bases and at J to 4 bases, leaving 14 bases not matched to a gene. Germline CDR1 SGHRS, CDR2 YFSETQ. CDR3 length: 17 amino acids. CDR3 protein: CASSLGNFRQGGTEAFF. The CDR3 region has the DNA TGCGCCAGCAGCTTAGGAAATTTCAGGCAGGGGGGCACTGAAGCTTTCTTT.

The V and J genes are TRBV5-6 and TRBJ2-1, with D tentatively TRBD2 (6 bases). This CDR3 is built from 17 residues. Germline lookup yields CDR1 SGHDT and CDR2 YYEEEE. Trimming pared 3 bases from V and 3 bases from J, leaving 19 bases between. The CDR3 nucleotides are TGTGCCAGCAGCTCTCTACTTGGCGGGGAGAGCTACAATGAGCAGTTCTTC. Translated: CASSSLLGGESYNEQFF.

This chain joins TRBV27 and TRBJ2-2; D uncertain. The CDR3 covers 17 residues. V was trimmed by 6 bases and J by 1 base, leaving 18 bases between them. CDR1 MNHEY and CDR2 SMNVEV come from the germline V gene (reference sequence). The CDR3 DNA is TGTGCCAGCAGGGATAGCAGACGCATCCTGAACACCGGGGAGCTGTTTTTT. Translated: CASRDSRRILNTGELFF.

In regard to this clone: Mismatch with germline at one junction end may stem from a read error. This sequence joins TRBV2 and TRBJ1-2, with unresolved D. This CDR3 region has 15 residues. Germline CDR1 and CDR2: SNHLY and FYNNEI. The CDR3 nucleotides are TGTGCCAGCAGTGAAACGCAGCCAGCGTTATATGGCTACGCCTTC. Translation gives CASSETQPALYGYAF.

As for this clone: A read error may account for a junction end that differs from germline. The chain is built from TRBV15 and TRBJ2-3; 10 bases are a match to TRBD2. CDR3 length: 17 amino acids. The germline V gene encodes CDR1 LNHNV and CDR2 YYDKDF (reference sequence). CDR3 loop: CATSTFTSGDYTYTQYF. The DNA for the CDR3 is TGTGCCACCAGCACATTCACTAGCGGGGATTACACATATACGCAGTATTTT.

This chain connects TRBV18 to TRBJ2-5; possibly TRBD2 for D (5 bases). Germline V gives CDR1 KGHSH, CDR2 LQKENI. V was cut by 2 bases and J by 4 bases, with 11 bases left in between. The CDR3 length is 14 residues. The CDR3 nucleotides read TGTGCCAGCTCACCAGGAGGCTCGGGAGAGACCCAGTACTTC. Protein: CASSPGGSGETQYF.

The chain recombines TRBV2 with TRBJ2-3; 8 bases fit TRBD2. The CDR3 loop spans 14 amino acids. J lost 6 bases, V lost 4 bases, and 6 bases had no gene match. Germline assignment: CDR1 SNHLY and CDR2 FYNNEI. The CDR3 loop is CASSAWAGGDTQYF. For the CDR3, the DNA is TGTGCCAGCAGTGCTTGGGCGGGGGGCGATACGCAGTATTTT.

On this clone itself: The junction departs from the called germline gene at one end, perhaps through a read error. The genes are TRBV18 and TRBJ2-7, with a tentative D call TRBD2 (5 bases). The length of the CDR3 is 11 residues. Germline CDR1 reads KGHSH; CDR2 reads LQKENI. This CDR3 reads CASSPNGKQCF. The DNA for the CDR3 is TGTGCCAGCTCACCAAACGGGAAGCAGTGCTTC.

The chain recombines TRBV5-8 with TRBJ2-3; TRBD1 might be the D (6 bases). The V and J ends lost 3 bases and 0 bases respectively, with 8 bases between them. The CDR3 totals 14 residues. CDR1 is SGHTS, CDR2 YDEGEE, per germline. The CDR3 DNA follows: TGTGCCAGCAGCTCGGGACAAAGCACAGATACGCAGTATTTT. Its protein product is CASSSGQSTDTQYF.

The J gene is TRBJ2-5, the V gene TRBV30; D not resolved. Gene TRBJ2-7 matches the end of the DNA better, so the J call may be wrong. The CDR3 runs 12 residues. Looked up from germline, CDR1 is GTSNPN and CDR2 is SVGIG (reference sequence). The CDR3 DNA reads as TGTGCCTGGAGTACGGATAGCTACGAGCAGTACTTC. Its translation is CAWSTDSYEQYF.

The J gene is TRBJ1-5, the V gene TRBV6-5, with 7 bases identical to TRBD1. The CDR3 has 15 amino acids. Trimming took 7 bases from V and 0 from J; bases not matched to a gene: 6. Germline-derived CDR1 and CDR2 are MNHEY and SVGAGI. CDR3: CASNPTGNSNQPQHF. CDR3 sequence (DNA): TGTGCCAGCAACCCGACAGGGAATAGCAATCAGCCCCAGCATTTT.

The V and J genes are TRBV7-9 and TRBJ1-1; no clear D gene. V gave up 3 bases and J gave up 1 base, with 12 bases separating them. The CDR3 totals 15 residues. Germline CDR1 is SEHNR and CDR2 is FQNEAQ (reference sequence). As DNA, the CDR3 is TGTGCCAGCAGCTTCGCCCTCGCCGGGAACACTGAAGCTTTCTTT. Its translation is CASSFALAGNTEAFF.

The count of this clone is one. The genes are TRBV30 and TRBJ2-7; D unclear. The ends were cut back, 4 bases at V and 2 bases at J, with 15 bases in the middle. Germline V lookup: CDR1 GTSNPN, CDR2 SVGIG (reference sequence). The CDR3 contains 14 residues. The CDR3 nucleotides read TGTGCCTGGACTTATGGCGGAACAACCTACGAGCAGTACTTC. This codes for CAWTYGGTTYEQYF.

The chain combines TRBV9 with TRBJ2-1; TRBD2 matches at 7 bases. This CDR3 spans 15 amino acids. The germline CDR1 and CDR2 sequences are SGDLS and YYNGEE. V dropped 4 bases and J dropped 0; count of bases not matched to a gene: 4. The CDR3 nucleotides are TGTGCCAGCAGCCCCCCGGGGGGCTCCTACAATGAGCAGTTCTTC. Residues: CASSPPGGSYNEQFF.

V usage is TRBV6-6 and J usage is TRBJ1-6; 8 bases match TRBD1. The CDR3 contains 14 residues. CDR1 is MNHNY, CDR2 SVGAGI, per germline (reference sequence). J lost 9 bases, V lost 8 bases, and 9 bases had no gene match. Here the CDR3 DNA reads TGTGCCAGCTTTAGGACAGGGCAGGGTTCACCCCTCCACTTT. Protein product: CASFRTGQGSPLHF.

This chain joins TRBV5-4 and TRBJ2-7; possible D gene TRBD1, 5 bases. Germline CDR1 is SGHNT and CDR2 is YYREEE (reference sequence). The CDR3 is made up of 13 amino acids. V was shortened by 3 bases and J by 6 bases, with 13 bases between the two germline ends. The CDR3 protein is CASSSQDLGEQYF. CDR3 coding DNA: TGTGCCAGCAGCTCACAGGATTTGGGCGAGCAGTACTTC.

The chain uses TRBV30 and TRBJ1-2, with 7 bases aligning to TRBD1. The CDR3 is 12 amino acids. The germline V gene encodes CDR1 GTSNPN and CDR2 SVGIG (reference sequence). The CDR3 is CVLGGSGYGYTF. In nucleotides, the CDR3 is TGTGTGTTAGGGGGCTCGGGCTATGGCTACACCTTC.

The chain combines TRBV4-1 with TRBJ2-3; 10 bases align to TRBD1. Germline CDR1 is MGHRA and CDR2 is YSYEKL. The CDR3 has 18 amino acids. The V and J ends lost 1 base and 4 bases, in that order; junction bases with no gene match: 11. CDR3 amino acids: CASSQVLVSGTGADTQYF. For the CDR3, the DNA is TGCGCCAGCAGCCAAGTTCTGGTTTCTGGGACAGGGGCAGATACGCAGTATTTT.

The chain carries TRBV5-6 and TRBJ2-6, with TRBD1 matching over 7 bases. CDR1 and CDR2 (germline): SGHDT, YYEEEE. The CDR3 spans 17 residues. J lost 4 bases, V lost 1 base, and 8 bases had no gene match. The CDR3, as DNA: TGTGCCAGCAGCTTGCGACAGGGCGCCCCCGGGGCCAACGTCCTGACTTTC. It translates to CASSLRQGAPGANVLTF.

The chain's CDR3 is CASSVQGSREKLFF. The CDR3 nucleotides are TGTGCCAGCAGCGTACAGGGTTCGAGGGAAAAACTGTTTTTT. The chain uses TRBV27 and TRBJ1-4, with D perhaps TRBD1 (6 bases). The CDR3 runs to 14 residues. The germline V gene encodes CDR1 MNHEY and CDR2 SMNVEV (reference sequence). V dropped 6 bases and J dropped 8 bases, with 16 bases sitting between them.

The rearrangement joins TRBV5-5 to TRBJ1-2; 7 bases align to TRBD1. Looked up from germline, CDR1 is SGHKS and CDR2 is YYEKEE (reference sequence). The CDR3 loop spans 14 amino acids. The J segment lost 1 base and the V segment lost 6 bases, leaving 6 bases of the junction unmatched. The CDR3 DNA sequence: TGTGCCAGCACCCCAGGGGGAAATAACTATGGCTACACCTTC. Translating it yields CASTPGGNNYGYTF.

The CDR3 DNA sequence: TGCGCCAGCAGCTTGGGCCCCGCGGGGGGCAATCAGCCCCAGCATTTT. Translated: CASSLGPAGGNQPQHF. This chain connects TRBV5-1 to TRBJ1-5, with D perhaps TRBD1 (5 bases). Trimming took 0 bases from V and 2 from J, leaving 12 bases between them. CDR1 is SGHRS, CDR2 YFSETQ, per germline. CDR3 length equals 16 residues.

This clone has a handful of counts. This chain joins TRBV5-6 and TRBJ2-7; D gene unclear. V was shortened by 1 base and J by 3 bases, with 11 bases between the two germline ends. Looked up from germline, CDR1 is SGHDT and CDR2 is YYEEEE. The CDR3 consists of 14 residues. In nucleotides, the CDR3 is TGTGCCAGCAGCTTGACATGGTCCGACTACGAGCAGTACTTC. This sequence encodes CASSLTWSDYEQYF.

The rearrangement uses TRBV5-1 and TRBJ2-1, with D tentatively TRBD2 (6 bases). The CDR3 length is 15 residues. V was clipped by 3 bases and J by 0 bases, with 10 bases between them. Looked up from germline, CDR1 is SGHRS and CDR2 is YFSETQ. This chain's CDR3 is CASSSDGSSYNEQFF. The CDR3, as DNA: TGCGCCAGCAGCTCGGACGGGAGCTCCTACAATGAGCAGTTCTTC.

The DNA for the CDR3 is TGTGCCAGCAGCCGATCTGGACAGGGTACCTACGAGCAGTACTTC. It codes for CASSRSGQGTYEQYF. The V gene is TRBV9, the J gene TRBJ2-7; 8 nucleotides align to TRBD1. The CDR3 length is 15 residues. With V trimmed by 4 bases and J by 2 bases, 8 bases remained unmatched. Germline CDR1 reads SGDLS; CDR2 reads YYNGEE.